Listed below are T cell receptor beta chains from one sample, sequenced in a study of regulatory T cells in long-lasting Graves disease. MiXCR was run by TCRdb on the multiplex PCR reads, yielding one entry per CDR3 protein. In the table there are 450,000 to 700,000 distinct CDR3 sequences, approximately 12% of which are singletons. These same records also appear under a second study, on T cells in Graves' hyperthyroidism and ophthalmopathy.

The sequencing used peripheral blood mononuclear cells (PBMCs), collected at new diagnosis, from a patient treated with antithyroid drugs. The source is a man under 40 with Graves disease. CDR3s include the opening cysteine and the closing phenylalanine or tryptophan. D genes are given only for firm matches. A row's size may be missing; if present it is once, few, many or a size class.

CASSPDGTSGRTYTDTQYF,TGTGCCAGCAGCCCAGACGGGACTAGCGGGAGGACCTACACAGATACGCAGTATTTT,TRBD2,TRBJ2-3,many,TRBV11-2
CSAREARTSPYNEQFF,TGCAGTGCTAGAGAGGCGCGCACGAGCCCCTACAATGAGCAGTTCTTC,-,TRBJ2-1,few,TRBV20-1
CSARTGVREKLFF,TGCAGTGCCCGGACAGGGGTTCGTGAAAAACTGTTTTTT,TRBD1,TRBJ1-4,few,TRBV20-1
CASTRDRSQETQYF,TGTGCCAGCACCAGAGACAGGTCCCAAGAGACCCAGTACTTC,-,TRBJ2-5,many,TRBV7-9
CASSHLGGRTNTGELFF,TGTGCCAGTAGCCATTTGGGGGGACGGACGAACACCGGGGAGCTGTTTTTT,-,TRBJ2-2,-,TRBV19
CASKTGDEQYF,TGCGCCAGCAAGACAGGGGACGAGCAGTACTTC,TRBD1,TRBJ2-7,many,TRBV5-1
CSVESRAGASYEQYF,TGCAGCGTTGAAAGTCGAGCGGGAGCCTCCTACGAGCAGTACTTC,TRBD2,TRBJ2-7,-,TRBV29-1
CASYSFGLTEGRETQYF,TGTGCCAGCTATTCCTTTGGACTCACCGAGGGTAGAGAGACCCAGTACTTC,-,TRBJ2-5,many,TRBV2
CSANSGSSEQYF,TGCAGTGCTAATAGCGGGAGCTCCGAGCAGTACTTC,TRBD2,TRBJ2-7,many,TRBV20-1
CASSPWSDNQPQHF,TGTGCCAGCAGCCCGTGGTCAGATAATCAGCCCCAGCATTTT,-,TRBJ1-5,-,TRBV3-1
CASCEDSISGNTIYF,TGCGCCAGCTGCGAAGACTCTATCTCTGGAAACACCATATATTTT,-,TRBJ1-3,few,TRBV4-1
CASSYLTGAGEQYF,TGTGCCAGCAGTTACCTTACAGGGGCCGGTGAGCAGTACTTC,TRBD1,TRBJ2-7,few,TRBV27
CASSLMSGENIQYF,TGTGCCAGCAGCTTAATGAGCGGGGAAAACATTCAGTACTTC,TRBD2,TRBJ2-4,many,TRBV7-9
CATSDGGLTGELFF,TGTGCCACCAGTGATGGCGGACTCACCGGGGAGCTGTTTTTT,-,TRBJ2-2,-,TRBV24-1
CSARVGRHFEQFF,TGCAGTGCTAGAGTGGGCAGGCATTTTGAGCAGTTCTTC,-,TRBJ2-1,-,TRBV20-1
CALRDTSYEQYF,TGTGCCTTGAGGGACACTTCCTACGAGCAGTACTTC,-,TRBJ2-7,many,TRBV2
CSAVRDNYSYEQYF,TGCAGTGCTGTACGGGACAACTACTCCTACGAGCAGTACTTC,-,TRBJ2-7,-,TRBV20-1
CASSQISWGRTDTQYF,TGTGCCAGCAGCCAAATATCATGGGGAAGGACAGATACGCAGTATTTT,-,TRBJ2-3,few,TRBV3-1
CSVAKTVSGNTIYF,TGCAGCGTTGCCAAGACTGTCTCTGGAAACACCATATATTTT,-,TRBJ1-3,many,TRBV29-1
CATSRDRGRISGNTIYF,TGTGCCACCAGCAGAGATAGAGGGCGGATCTCTGGAAACACCATATATTTT,-,TRBJ1-3,few,TRBV15
CASSPDGIGYTF,TGTGCCAGCAGCCCCGATGGGATCGGCTACACCTTC,-,TRBJ1-2,many,TRBV2
CASSFQGTNTQYF,TGTGCCAGCAGTTTCCAGGGAACGAATACGCAGTATTTT,-,TRBJ2-3,many,TRBV12-3/TRBV12-4
CASSNKPSGTGELFF,TGTGCCAGCAGCAACAAACCCAGTGGAACCGGGGAGCTGTTTTTT,-,TRBJ2-2,many,TRBV7-8
CASSPRATSAAYEQYF,TGTGCCAGCAGCCCTAGGGCTACTAGCGCCGCCTACGAGCAGTACTTC,TRBD2,TRBJ2-7,few,TRBV27
CASSLLPGDTQYF,TGTGCCAGCAGTTTGCTCCCGGGGGATACGCAGTATTTT,-,TRBJ2-3,many,TRBV27
CASSLMSSGIAETQYF,TGCGCCAGCAGCTTAATGAGTAGCGGGATAGCGGAGACCCAGTACTTC,TRBD2,TRBJ2-5,-,TRBV5-1
CAISEYQNTEAFF,TGTGCCATCAGTGAATATCAGAACACTGAAGCTTTCTTT,-,TRBJ1-1,many,TRBV10-3
CASSLYRRGIGLAGGSQDTQYF,TGTGCCAGCAGTCTATATAGACGAGGGATCGGACTAGCGGGAGGGTCGCAAGATACGCAGTATTTT,TRBD2,TRBJ2-3,many,TRBV12-3/TRBV12-4
CASSLVDGIPQETQYF,TGTGCCAGCAGCTTAGTGGACGGGATCCCCCAAGAGACCCAGTACTTC,-,TRBJ2-5,many,TRBV7-2
CAGSGPVSYGYTF,TGTGCCGGATCCGGGCCGGTTTCCTATGGCTACACCTTC,-,TRBJ1-2,many,TRBV7-9
CASRPGTGRNTEAFF,TGTGCCAGCAGGCCCGGGACAGGGAGGAACACTGAAGCTTTCTTT,TRBD1,TRBJ1-1,many,TRBV27
CSARENSNQPQHF,TGCAGTGCTAGAGAGAATAGCAATCAGCCCCAGCATTTT,-,TRBJ1-5,many,TRBV20-1
CASSLLATLRETQYF,TGTGCCAGCAGTCTGTTAGCGACCCTGAGGGAGACCCAGTACTTC,-,TRBJ2-5,many,TRBV27
CASSSRLETGELFF,TGTGCCAGCAGTTCCCGACTGGAAACCGGGGAGCTGTTTTTT,-,TRBJ2-2,many,TRBV12-3/TRBV12-4
CASSHRVPSEAALQETQYF,TGTGCCAGCAGTCACAGGGTTCCGTCCGAAGCGGCCCTACAAGAGACCCAGTACTTC,-,TRBJ2-5,many,TRBV12-3/TRBV12-4
CAITENVGTGELFF,TGTGCCATCACCGAGAACGTGGGTACCGGGGAGCTGTTTTTT,-,TRBJ2-2,-,TRBV10-3
CASSEREANEQFF,TGTGCCAGCTCTGAGCGGGAGGCCAATGAGCAGTTCTTC,TRBD2,TRBJ2-1,few,TRBV6-4
CASSDEPGGKLFF,TGTGCCAGCAGTGACGAACCCGGCGGAAAACTGTTTTTT,-,TRBJ1-4,few,TRBV6-4
CASSPTYSSYNEQFF,TGCGCCAGCAGCCCTACTTATAGCTCCTACAATGAGCAGTTCTTC,-,TRBJ2-1,-,TRBV5-1
CASRRRESLNTEAFF,TGTGCCAGCAGGCGACGGGAATCCCTGAACACTGAAGCTTTCTTT,-,TRBJ1-1,many,TRBV6-1
CASSSRAEAFF,TGTGCCAGCAGTTCGAGGGCTGAAGCTTTCTTT,-,TRBJ1-1,many,TRBV27
CASSLRRQGNTIYF,TGTGCCAGCAGCTTACGGAGGCAGGGGAACACCATATATTTT,-,TRBJ1-3,-,TRBV7-6
CATSRRDRGYEQYF,TGTGCCACCAGCAGGCGGGACAGGGGCTACGAGCAGTACTTC,TRBD1,TRBJ2-7,many,TRBV15
CASRKRAGRAYNEQFF,TGCGCCAGCAGAAAACGGGCGGGAAGGGCCTACAATGAGCAGTTCTTC,-,TRBJ2-1,few,TRBV4-1
CASSSAEGYGYTF,TGTGCCAGCAGTTCGGCCGAGGGGTATGGCTACACCTTC,-,TRBJ1-2,many,TRBV27
CASSSRVDTQYF,TGTGCCAGCAGTTCCCGGGTGGATACGCAGTATTTT,-,TRBJ2-3,-,TRBV5-6
CASSYGGGSGVNEQFF,TGTGCCAGCAGCTATGGGGGCGGGTCAGGGGTCAATGAGCAGTTCTTC,-,TRBJ2-1,many,TRBV7-3
CADSLASATDTQYF,TGTGCCGATTCCCTGGCTAGCGCCACAGATACGCAGTATTTT,-,TRBJ2-3,-,TRBV12-5
CSARRGLDGEQYF,TGCAGTGCTAGACGGGGACTAGACGGGGAGCAGTACTTC,TRBD2,TRBJ2-7,many,TRBV20-1
CASSPDSNPREAFF,TGTGCCAGCAGCCCTGACAGCAACCCGAGGGAGGCTTTCTTT,-,TRBJ1-1,-,TRBV7-9
CASNWGETQYF,TGTGCCAGCAATTGGGGAGAGACCCAGTACTTC,-,TRBJ2-5,many,TRBV2
CASSQGPNEQFF,TGTGCCAGCAGTCAGGGGCCCAATGAGCAGTTCTTC,-,TRBJ2-1,many,TRBV27
CASSPDLNEQYF,TGTGCCAGCTCACCGGACCTAAACGAGCAGTACTTC,-,TRBJ2-7,-,TRBV18
CASRQGAQAYEQYF,TGTGCCAGCAGGCAAGGGGCCCAGGCCTACGAGCAGTACTTC,-,TRBJ2-7,many,TRBV6-1
CSVPDRSNEKLFF,TGCAGCGTTCCGGACAGGAGTAATGAAAAACTGTTTTTT,TRBD1,TRBJ1-4,-,TRBV29-1